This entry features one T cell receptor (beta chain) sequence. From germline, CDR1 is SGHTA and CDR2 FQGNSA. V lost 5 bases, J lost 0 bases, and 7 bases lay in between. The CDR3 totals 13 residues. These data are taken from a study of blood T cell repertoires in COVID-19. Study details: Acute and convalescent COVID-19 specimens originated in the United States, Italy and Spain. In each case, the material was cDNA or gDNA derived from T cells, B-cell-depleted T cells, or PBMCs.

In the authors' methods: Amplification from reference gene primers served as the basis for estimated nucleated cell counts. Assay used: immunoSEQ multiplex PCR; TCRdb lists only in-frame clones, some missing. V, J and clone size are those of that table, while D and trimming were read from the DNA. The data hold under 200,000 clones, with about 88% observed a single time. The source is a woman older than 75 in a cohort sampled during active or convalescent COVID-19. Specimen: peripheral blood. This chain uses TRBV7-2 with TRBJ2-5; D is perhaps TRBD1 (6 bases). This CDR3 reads CASSGTYQETQYF. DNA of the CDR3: TGTGCCAGCAGCGGGACATACCAAGAGACCCAGTACTTC.